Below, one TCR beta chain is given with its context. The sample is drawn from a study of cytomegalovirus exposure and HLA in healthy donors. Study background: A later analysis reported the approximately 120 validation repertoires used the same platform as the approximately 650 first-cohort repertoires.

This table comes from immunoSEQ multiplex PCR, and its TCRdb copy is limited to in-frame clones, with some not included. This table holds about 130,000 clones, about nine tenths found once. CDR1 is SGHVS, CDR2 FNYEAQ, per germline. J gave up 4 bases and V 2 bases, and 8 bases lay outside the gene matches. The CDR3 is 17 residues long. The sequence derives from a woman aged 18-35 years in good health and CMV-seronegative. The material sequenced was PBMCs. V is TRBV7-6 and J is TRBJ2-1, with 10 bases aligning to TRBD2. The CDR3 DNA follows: TGTGCCAGCAGCTTATCGCCTAGCGGGAGTGCTTACAATGAGCAGTTCTTC. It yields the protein CASSLSPSGSAYNEQFF. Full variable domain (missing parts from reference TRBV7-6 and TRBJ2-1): GAGVSQSPRYKVTKRGQDVALRCDPISGHVSLYWYRQALGQGPEFLTYFNYEAQQDKSGLPNDRFSAERPEGSISTLTIQRTEQRDSAMYRCASSLSPSGSAYNEQFFGPGTRLTVL.